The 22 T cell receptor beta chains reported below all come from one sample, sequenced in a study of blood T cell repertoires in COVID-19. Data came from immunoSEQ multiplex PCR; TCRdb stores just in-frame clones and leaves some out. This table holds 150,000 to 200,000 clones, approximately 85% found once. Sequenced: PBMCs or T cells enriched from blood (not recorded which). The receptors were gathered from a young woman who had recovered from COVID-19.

The CDR3 here is CASSQPLGGQGLYGYTF. CDR3 coding DNA: TGTGCCAGCAGCCAACCACTTGGGGGACAGGGCCTCTATGGCTACACCTTC. The rearrangement links TRBV16 to TRBJ1-2; 9 bases are shared with TRBD1. CDR1 and CDR2 (germline): KGHSY, FQNENV. This CDR3 spans 17 amino acids. After removal of 2 bases from V and 4 bases from J, the junction contained 11 bases not matched to a gene.

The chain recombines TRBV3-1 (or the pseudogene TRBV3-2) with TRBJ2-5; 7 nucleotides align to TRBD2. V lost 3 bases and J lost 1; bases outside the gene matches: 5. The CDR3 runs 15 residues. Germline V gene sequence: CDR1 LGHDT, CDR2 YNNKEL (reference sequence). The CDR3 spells CASSHAGVGQETQYF. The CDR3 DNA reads TGTGCCAGCAGCCACGCGGGGGTAGGCCAAGAGACCCAGTACTTC.

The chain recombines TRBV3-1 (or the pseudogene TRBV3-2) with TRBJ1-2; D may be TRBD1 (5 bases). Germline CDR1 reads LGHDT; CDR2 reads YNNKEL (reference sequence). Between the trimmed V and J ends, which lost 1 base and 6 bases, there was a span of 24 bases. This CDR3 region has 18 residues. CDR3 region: CASSQGGGREYGRHGYTF. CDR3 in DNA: TGTGCCAGCAGCCAAGGGGGAGGCAGGGAGTATGGTCGACATGGCTACACCTTC.

The CDR3 here is CAWSPSRASSYNEQFF. Here the CDR3 DNA reads TGTGCCTGGAGCCCCTCGCGAGCAAGCTCCTACAATGAGCAGTTCTTC. This sequence joins TRBV30 and TRBJ2-1, with D unresolved. There are 16 residues in the CDR3. Germline-derived CDR1 and CDR2 are GTSNPN and SVGIG (reference sequence). Trimming pared 3 bases from V and 0 bases from J, leaving 15 bases between.

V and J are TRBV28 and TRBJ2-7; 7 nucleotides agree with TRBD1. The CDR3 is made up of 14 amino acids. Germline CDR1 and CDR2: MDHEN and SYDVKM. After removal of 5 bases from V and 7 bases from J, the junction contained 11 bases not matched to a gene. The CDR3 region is CASSLTGLPLEQYF. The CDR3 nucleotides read TGTGCCAGCAGTCTGACAGGGCTCCCCCTGGAGCAGTACTTC. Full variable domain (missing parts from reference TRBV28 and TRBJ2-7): DVKVTQSSRYLVKRTGEKVFLECVQDMDHENMFWYRQDPGLGLRLIYFSYDVKMKEKGDIPEGYSVSREKKERFSLILESASTNQTSMYLCASSLTGLPLEQYFGPGTRLTVT.

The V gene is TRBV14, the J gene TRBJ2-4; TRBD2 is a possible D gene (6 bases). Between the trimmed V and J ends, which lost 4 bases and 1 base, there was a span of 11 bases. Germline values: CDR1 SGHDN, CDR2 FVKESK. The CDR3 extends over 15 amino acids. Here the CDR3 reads CASSPTSLAKNIQYF. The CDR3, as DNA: TGTGCCAGCAGCCCGACTAGTTTGGCCAAAAACATTCAGTACTTC.

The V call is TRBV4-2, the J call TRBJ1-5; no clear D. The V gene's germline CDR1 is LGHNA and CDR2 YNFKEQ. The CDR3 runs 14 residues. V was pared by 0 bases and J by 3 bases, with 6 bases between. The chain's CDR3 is CASSQETPNQPQHF. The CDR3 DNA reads TGTGCCAGCAGCCAAGAAACACCCAATCAGCCCCAGCATTTT.

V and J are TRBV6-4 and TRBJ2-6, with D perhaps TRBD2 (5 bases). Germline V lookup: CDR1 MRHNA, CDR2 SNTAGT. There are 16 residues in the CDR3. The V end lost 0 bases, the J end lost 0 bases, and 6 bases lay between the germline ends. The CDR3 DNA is TGTGCCAGCAGTGACTCGGAGGTCTCTGGGGCCAACGTCCTGACTTTC. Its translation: CASSDSEVSGANVLTF.

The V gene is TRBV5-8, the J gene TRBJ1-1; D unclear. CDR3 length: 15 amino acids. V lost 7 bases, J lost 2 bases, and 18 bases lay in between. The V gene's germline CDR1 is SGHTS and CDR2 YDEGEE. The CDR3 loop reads CASRRQRIINTEAFF. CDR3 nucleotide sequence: TGTGCCAGCCGACGACAACGAATTATAAACACTGAAGCTTTCTTT.

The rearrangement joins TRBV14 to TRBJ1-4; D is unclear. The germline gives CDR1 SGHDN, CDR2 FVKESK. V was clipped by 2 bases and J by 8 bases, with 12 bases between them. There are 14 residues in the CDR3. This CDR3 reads CASSQPPAREKLFF. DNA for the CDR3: TGTGCCAGCAGCCAACCCCCCGCCCGGGAAAAACTGTTTTTT.

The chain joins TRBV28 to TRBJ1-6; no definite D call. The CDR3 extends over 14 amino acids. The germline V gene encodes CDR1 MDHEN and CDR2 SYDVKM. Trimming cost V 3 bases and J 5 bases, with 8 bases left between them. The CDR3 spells CASSFYRDNSPLHF. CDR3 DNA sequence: TGTGCCAGCAGTTTTTATAGAGATAATTCACCCCTCCACTTT.

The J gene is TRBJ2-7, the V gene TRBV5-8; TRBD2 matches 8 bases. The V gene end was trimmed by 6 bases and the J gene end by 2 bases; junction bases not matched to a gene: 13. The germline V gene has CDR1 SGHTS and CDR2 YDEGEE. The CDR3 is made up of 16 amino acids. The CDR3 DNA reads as TGTGCCAGCAACCCTAGAGGCACTAGCGGAACCTACGAGCAGTACTTC. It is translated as CASNPRGTSGTYEQYF.

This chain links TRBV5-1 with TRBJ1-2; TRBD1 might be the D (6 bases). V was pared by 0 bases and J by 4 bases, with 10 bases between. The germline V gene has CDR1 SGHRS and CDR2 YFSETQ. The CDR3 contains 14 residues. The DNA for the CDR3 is TGCGCCAGCAGCTTGGAACAGGGTCTCTATGGCTACACCTTC. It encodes CASSLEQGLYGYTF.

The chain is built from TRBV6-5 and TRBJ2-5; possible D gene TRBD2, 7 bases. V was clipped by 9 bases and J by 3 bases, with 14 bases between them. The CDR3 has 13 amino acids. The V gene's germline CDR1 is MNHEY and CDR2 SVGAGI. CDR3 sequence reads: CASAQGREETQYF. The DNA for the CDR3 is TGTGCCAGTGCTCAGGGGAGGGAAGAGACCCAGTACTTC.

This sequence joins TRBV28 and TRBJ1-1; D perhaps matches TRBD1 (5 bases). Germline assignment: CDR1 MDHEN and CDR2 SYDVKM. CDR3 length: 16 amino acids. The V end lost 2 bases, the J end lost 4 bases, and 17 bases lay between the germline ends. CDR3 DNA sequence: TGTGCCAGCAGTTTAACCATCGGGGGTTTAAGCACTGAAGCTTTCTTT. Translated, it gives CASSLTIGGLSTEAFF. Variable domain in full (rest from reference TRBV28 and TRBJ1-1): DVKVTQSSRYLVKRTGEKVFLECVQDMDHENMFWYRQDPGLGLRLIYFSYDVKMKEKGDIPEGYSVSREKKERFSLILESASTNQTSMYLCASSLTIGGLSTEAFFGQGTRLTVV.

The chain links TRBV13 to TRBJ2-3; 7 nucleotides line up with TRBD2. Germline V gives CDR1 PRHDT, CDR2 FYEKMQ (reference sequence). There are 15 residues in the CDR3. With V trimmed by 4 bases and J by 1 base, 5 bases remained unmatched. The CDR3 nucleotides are TGTGCCAGCAGCTCGAGCGGGGACGGCACAGATACGCAGTATTTT. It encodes CASSSSGDGTDTQYF.

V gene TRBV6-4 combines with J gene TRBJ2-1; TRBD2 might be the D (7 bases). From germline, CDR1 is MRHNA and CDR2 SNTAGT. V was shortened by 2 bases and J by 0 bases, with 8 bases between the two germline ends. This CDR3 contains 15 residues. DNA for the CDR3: TGTGCCAGCAGTGACGGGGGGGCCTCCTACAATGAGCAGTTCTTC. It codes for CASSDGGASYNEQFF.

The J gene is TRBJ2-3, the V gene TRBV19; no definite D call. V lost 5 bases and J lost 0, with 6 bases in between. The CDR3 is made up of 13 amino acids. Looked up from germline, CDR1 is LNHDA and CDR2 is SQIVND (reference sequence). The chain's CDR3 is CASSVTSTDTQYF. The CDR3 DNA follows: TGTGCCAGTAGTGTCACTAGCACAGATACGCAGTATTTT.

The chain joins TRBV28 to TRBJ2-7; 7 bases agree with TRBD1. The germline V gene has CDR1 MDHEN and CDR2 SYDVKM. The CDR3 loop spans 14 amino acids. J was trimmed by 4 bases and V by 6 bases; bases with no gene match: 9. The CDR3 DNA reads TGTGCCAGCAGATACGACAGGGCCGCTTACGAGCAGTACTTC. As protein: CASRYDRAAYEQYF. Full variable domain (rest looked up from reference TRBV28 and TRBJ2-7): DVKVTQSSRYLVKRTGEKVFLECVQDMDHENMFWYRQDPGLGLRLIYFSYDVKMKEKGDIPEGYSVSREKKERFSLILESASTNQTSMYLCASRYDRAAYEQYFGPGTRLTVT.

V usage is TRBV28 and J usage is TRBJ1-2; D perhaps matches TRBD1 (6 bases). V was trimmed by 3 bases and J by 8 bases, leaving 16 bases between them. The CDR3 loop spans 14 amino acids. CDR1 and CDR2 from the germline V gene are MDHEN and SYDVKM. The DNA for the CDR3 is TGTGCCAGCAGTTTCCCAGGGGAGGGGCGAGGCTACACCTTC. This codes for CASSFPGEGRGYTF.

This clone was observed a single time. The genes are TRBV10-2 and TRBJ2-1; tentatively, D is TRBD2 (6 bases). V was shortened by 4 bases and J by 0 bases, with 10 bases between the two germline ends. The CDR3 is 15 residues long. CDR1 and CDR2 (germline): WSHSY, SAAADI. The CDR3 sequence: CASSVSGSSYNEQFF. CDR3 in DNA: TGCGCCAGCAGTGTTAGCGGTAGCTCCTACAATGAGCAGTTCTTC.

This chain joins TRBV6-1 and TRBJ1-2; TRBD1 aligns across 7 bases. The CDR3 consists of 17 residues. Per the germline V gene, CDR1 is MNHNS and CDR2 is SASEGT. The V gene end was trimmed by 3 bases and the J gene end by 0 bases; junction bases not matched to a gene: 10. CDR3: CASSDLRGLSTNYGYTF. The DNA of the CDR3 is TGTGCCAGCAGTGATTTAAGGGGGCTGAGTACTAACTATGGCTACACCTTC.